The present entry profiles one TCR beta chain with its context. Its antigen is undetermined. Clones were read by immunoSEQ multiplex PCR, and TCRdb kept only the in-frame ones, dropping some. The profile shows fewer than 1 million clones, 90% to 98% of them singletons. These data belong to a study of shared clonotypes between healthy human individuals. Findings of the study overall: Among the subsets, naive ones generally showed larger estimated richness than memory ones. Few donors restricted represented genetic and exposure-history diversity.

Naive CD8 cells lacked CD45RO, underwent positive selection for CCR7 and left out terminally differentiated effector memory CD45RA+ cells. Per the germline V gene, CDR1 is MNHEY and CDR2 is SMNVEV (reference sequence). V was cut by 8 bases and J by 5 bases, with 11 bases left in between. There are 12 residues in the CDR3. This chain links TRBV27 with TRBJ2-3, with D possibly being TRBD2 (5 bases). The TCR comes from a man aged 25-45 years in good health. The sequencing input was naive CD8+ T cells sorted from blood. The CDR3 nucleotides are TGTGCCAGCGGGAGAGTAATAGATACGCAGTATTTT. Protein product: CASGRVIDTQYF.